These 31 T cell receptor beta chains were sequenced from one sample in a study of PD-L1 blockade in urothelial cancer (dated by TCRdb to about 2017). This sample's time point label indicates: pretreatment peripheral blood. Libraries were built with the immunoSEQ multiplex PCR assay. In TCRdb, the immuneACCESS table is reduced to in-frame sequences with V and J assigned. These tables do not hold every clone; where another copy was compared, an unresolved V gene accounts for under half, and the others remain unexplained. The sample table records tens of thousands of clones; approximately 72% of these occur just once. The ten most abundant clones make up approximately 3.8% of the sample. Sample: PBMCs, taken around atezolizumab (anti-PD-L1) treatment. The source of these receptors is a man between 65 and 85 years old with urothelial cancer.

This chain joins TRBV7-2 and TRBJ2-3; possible D gene TRBD2, 6 bases. The germline gives CDR1 SGHTA, CDR2 FQGNSA. V lost 5 bases to trimming and J lost 0 bases, with 15 bases between them. The CDR3 totals 16 residues. CDR3 nucleotides: TGTGCCAGCAGCCAGTCGGGACTCACTAGCACAGATACGCAGTATTTT. This sequence encodes CASSQSGLTSTDTQYF. Full variable domain (missing parts from reference TRBV7-2 and TRBJ2-3): GAGVSQSPSNKVTEKGKDVELRCDPISGHTALYWYRQSLGQGLEFLIYFQGNSAPDKSGLPSDRFSAERTGGSVSTLTIQRTQQEDSAVYLCASSQSGLTSTDTQYFGPGTRLTVL.

The chain is built from TRBV7-8 and TRBJ2-3; perhaps TRBD2 as D (6 bases). The V gene lost 1 base and the J gene lost 7 bases, with 15 bases spanning the gap. CDR1 is SGHVS, CDR2 FQNEAQ, per germline. There are 15 residues in the CDR3. For the CDR3, the DNA is TGTGCCAGCAGCTTAGGGGACGGGAGTGGGTATACGCAGTATTTT. This translates into CASSLGDGSGYTQYF.

V gene TRBV14 combines with J gene TRBJ2-1; possible D gene TRBD1, 6 bases. Trimming pared 4 bases from V and 3 bases from J, leaving 13 bases between. There are 15 residues in the CDR3. Germline values: CDR1 SGHDN, CDR2 FVKESK. The CDR3 loop is CASSPSRGDYNEQFF. CDR3 in DNA: TGTGCCAGCAGCCCGAGCAGGGGAGACTACAATGAGCAGTTCTTC.

This sequence joins TRBV28 and TRBJ1-5; D is perhaps TRBD1 (5 bases). Per germline, CDR1 MDHEN and CDR2 SYDVKM. V lost 4 bases to trimming and J lost 0 bases, with 10 bases between them. The CDR3 has 15 amino acids. The CDR3 loop is CASSYGGSSNQPQHF. In nucleotides, the CDR3 is TGTGCCAGCAGTTACGGGGGTTCTAGCAATCAGCCCCAGCATTTT. Using reference TRBV28 and TRBJ1-5 for the parts outside the CDR3, the full variable domain is DVKVTQSSRYLVKRTGEKVFLECVQDMDHENMFWYRQDPGLGLRLIYFSYDVKMKEKGDIPEGYSVSREKKERFSLILESASTNQTSMYLCASSYGGSSNQPQHFGDGTRLSIL.

The J gene is TRBJ2-1, the V gene TRBV30; 7 nucleotides match TRBD2. The CDR3 is made up of 13 amino acids. V shed 7 bases, J shed 5 bases, and the junction held 8 bases outside the gene matches. Germline V CDR1 and CDR2: GTSNPN, SVGIG (reference sequence). The CDR3 nucleotides are TGTGCCTCCGAGCGGGAAGGTGACAATGAGCAGTTCTTC. It is translated as CASEREGDNEQFF.

This clone was recorded once. V gene TRBV15 combines with J gene TRBJ2-7, with 8 bases identical to TRBD1. Losses at the gene ends were 4 bases for V and 2 bases for J; bases not matched to a gene: 7. The CDR3 contains 15 residues. Germline loops: CDR1 LNHNV, CDR2 YYDKDF (reference sequence). CDR3 in amino acids: CATSIRTGNTYEQYF. The CDR3 DNA sequence: TGTGCCACCAGCATAAGGACAGGGAATACCTACGAGCAGTACTTC.

The chain has TRBV7-4 and TRBJ2-1; possible D gene TRBD1, 6 bases. Germline V lookup: CDR1 SGHVT, CDR2 SQSDAQ. The CDR3 sequence is 15 residues long. Trimming left V 5 bases short and J 6 bases short, with 17 bases between. The CDR3 bases are TGTGCCAGCAGCCCGAAGATACAGGGTCCCAATGAGCAGTTCTTC. This encodes CASSPKIQGPNEQFF.

The gene calls are TRBV6-1 and TRBJ1-2; the D gene is possibly TRBD1 (6 bases). This CDR3 contains 14 residues. Trimming stripped 1 base from V and 4 bases from J, with 10 bases between. Germline values: CDR1 MNHNS, CDR2 SASEGT. CDR3 nucleotides: TGTGCCAGCAGTGAAGGACAGGCCCTCTATGGCTACACCTTC. The encoded protein is CASSEGQALYGYTF.

This clone was counted ten times or more. The chain is built from TRBV6-5 and TRBJ1-2, with a possible D match to TRBD1 (5 bases). Trimming pared 5 bases from V and 8 bases from J, leaving 12 bases between. There are 12 residues in the CDR3. CDR1 and CDR2 from the germline V gene are MNHEY and SVGAGI. CDR3 protein: CASSGRGVGYTF. CDR3 DNA: TGTGCCAGCAGTGGCCGGGGGGTGGGCTACACCTTC.

J is TRBJ1-2 and V is TRBV6-1; D not certain. Germline V lookup: CDR1 MNHNS, CDR2 SASEGT. V gave up 6 bases and J gave up 0 bases, with 5 bases separating them. The CDR3 is 12 residues long. In nucleotides, the CDR3 is TGTGCCAGCAGCCAAACTAACTATGGCTACACCTTC. Protein: CASSQTNYGYTF.

The chain has TRBV25-1 and TRBJ2-2; no clear D. CDR3 size: 13 residues. V was shortened by 1 base and J by 3 bases, with 3 bases between the two germline ends. Germline CDR1 reads MGHDK; CDR2 reads SYGVNS. CDR3 protein: CASSESYTGELFF. CDR3 coding DNA: TGTGCCAGCAGTGAATCCTACACCGGGGAGCTGTTTTTT.

The count of this clone is one. The J gene is TRBJ1-1, the V gene TRBV5-1, with 8 bases matching TRBD1. The length of the CDR3 is 15 residues. With 1 base clipped from V and 1 base from J, the junction kept 3 bases outside the gene matches. Germline values: CDR1 SGHRS, CDR2 YFSETQ. CDR3 in amino acids: CASSLYGQGNTEAFF. The CDR3 region has the DNA TGCGCCAGCAGCTTGTATGGACAGGGGAACACTGAAGCTTTCTTT.

The CDR3 DNA reads TGTGCCAGCAGTGGGCTTTCAATGGGCAGGGCCTACTCTGGGGCCAACGTCCTGACTTTC. Translated, it gives CASSGLSMGRAYSGANVLTF. The chain joins TRBV28 to TRBJ2-6; D is perhaps TRBD1 (5 bases). The V end was cut by 5 bases, the J end by 0 bases, with 23 bases between. Germline V lookup: CDR1 MDHEN, CDR2 SYDVKM. The CDR3 runs to 20 residues.

This clone was seen a few times. The V gene is TRBV6-1, the J gene TRBJ1-3, with D hard to call. The germline CDR1 and CDR2 sequences are MNHNS and SASEGT. The CDR3 spans 13 residues. V lost 8 bases and J lost 2, with 10 bases in between. CDR3 region: CASAPYAGNTIYF. As DNA, the CDR3 is TGTGCCAGCGCTCCCTATGCTGGAAACACCATATATTTT.

The chain couples TRBV7-9 to TRBJ1-2; 10 bases are a match to TRBD1. Per germline, CDR1 SEHNR and CDR2 FQNEAQ (reference sequence). The V gene end was trimmed by 6 bases and the J gene end by 8 bases; junction bases not matched to a gene: 6. The CDR3 runs 13 residues. The CDR3 nucleotides read TGTGCCAGCAGTTTGACAGGGGGCGGAGGCTACACCTTC. Its translation: CASSLTGGGGYTF. The full variable domain, with the rest looked up from reference TRBV7-9 and TRBJ1-2, is DTGVSQNPRHKITKRGQNVTFRCDPISEHNRLYWYRQTLGQGPEFLTYFQNEAQLEKSRLLSDRFSAERPKGSFSTLEIQRTEQGDSAMYLCASSLTGGGGYTFGSGTRLTVV.

CDR3 protein: CASRELYEQYF. In nucleotides, the CDR3 is TGTGCCAGCAGGGAACTATACGAGCAGTACTTC. V usage is TRBV6-1 and J usage is TRBJ2-7; D is uncertain. The V and J ends lost 6 bases and 4 bases respectively, with 7 bases between them. This CDR3 region has 11 residues. Germline V gene sequence: CDR1 MNHNS, CDR2 SASEGT.

Ten or more counts support this clone. The V gene is TRBV4-2, the J gene TRBJ2-7, with a tentative D call TRBD2 (7 bases). The CDR3 has 15 residues. Trimming shortened V by 1 base and J by 2 bases, and 12 bases separated the two germline ends. Germline loops: CDR1 LGHNA, CDR2 YNFKEQ. The CDR3 protein is CASSQGGGGAYEQYF. The CDR3 coding sequence is TGTGCCAGCAGCCAAGGGGGAGGGGGGGCCTACGAGCAGTACTTC.

The chain combines TRBV28 with TRBJ1-2, with TRBD1 matching over 7 bases. CDR3 length equals 13 residues. V shed 5 bases, J shed 10 bases, and the junction held 10 bases outside the gene matches. Germline CDR1 and CDR2: MDHEN and SYDVKM. This CDR3 is CASSPPGQPAYTF. The CDR3 bases are TGTGCCAGCAGTCCGCCGGGACAGCCGGCCTACACCTTC.

This chain's CDR3 is CASTNPAGGTYEQYF. The CDR3 DNA reads TGTGCCAGCACTAACCCGGCGGGGGGGACCTACGAGCAGTACTTC. The V gene is TRBV5-6, the J gene TRBJ2-7, with TRBD2 identical over 9 bases. The V and J ends lost 6 bases and 2 bases, in that order; junction bases with no gene match: 9. CDR1 is SGHDT, CDR2 YYEEEE, per germline. The CDR3 extends over 15 amino acids.

This clone was seen more than once but under ten times. The chain couples TRBV9 to TRBJ1-1, with TRBD1 matching 8 bases. Germline V gene lookup returns CDR1 SGDLS and CDR2 YYNGEE. V dropped 5 bases and J dropped 8; count of bases not matched to a gene: 8. The CDR3 extends over 13 amino acids. The CDR3 sequence is CASSVTGGMEAFF. In nucleotides, the CDR3 is TGTGCCAGCAGTGTTACAGGGGGGATGGAAGCTTTCTTT.

The gene calls are TRBV5-1 and TRBJ1-1; D gene ambiguous. This CDR3 contains 14 residues. Germline loops: CDR1 SGHRS, CDR2 YFSETQ. V lost 0 bases, J lost 0 bases, and 6 bases lay in between. CDR3 residues: CASSLASVNTEAFF. In DNA, the CDR3 is TGCGCCAGCAGCTTGGCCTCAGTGAACACTGAAGCTTTCTTT.

Only a few counts were recorded for this clone. The chain combines TRBV2 with TRBJ2-2; 7 nucleotides line up with TRBD2. V dropped 1 base and J dropped 4; count of bases not matched to a gene: 3. CDR3 size: 15 residues. Germline V gives CDR1 SNHLY, CDR2 FYNNEI. The CDR3, as DNA: TGTGCCAGCAGTGAAGGGACTAGACTCACCGGGGAGCTGTTTTTT. Translating gives CASSEGTRLTGELFF.

The genes are TRBV7-2 and TRBJ1-2, with TRBD1 as a possible D gene (5 bases). From germline, CDR1 is SGHTA and CDR2 FQGNSA. V shed 1 base and J shed 8 bases, with 11 bases lying between them. CDR3 length: 13 amino acids. The CDR3 DNA reads as TGTGCCAGCAGCTTAGGGTGGGGGGGAGGCTACACCTTC. Encoded protein: CASSLGWGGGYTF.

This clone was seen a few times. V and J are TRBV5-4 and TRBJ2-2; 7 positions match TRBD1. The CDR3 consists of 15 residues. Per germline, CDR1 SGHNT and CDR2 YYREEE (reference sequence). The J segment lost 4 bases and the V segment lost 4 bases, leaving 7 bases of the junction unmatched. This chain's CDR3 is CASSPDRVGTGELFF. In nucleotides, the CDR3 is TGTGCCAGCAGCCCCGACAGGGTGGGCACCGGGGAGCTGTTTTTT.

V and J are TRBV9 and TRBJ2-5; 7 nucleotides match TRBD2. J was trimmed by 4 bases and V by 0 bases; bases with no gene match: 6. Germline assignment: CDR1 SGDLS and CDR2 YYNGEE. The length of the CDR3 is 15 residues. The CDR3 spells CASSVAGTKLETQYF. The CDR3, as DNA: TGTGCCAGCAGCGTAGCCGGGACTAAGTTAGAGACCCAGTACTTC.

The J gene is TRBJ2-7, the V gene TRBV7-9, with 9 nucleotides matching TRBD2. CDR1 and CDR2 from the germline V gene are SEHNR and FQNEAQ (reference sequence). The CDR3 has 14 residues. Trimming at V came to 0 bases and at J to 7 bases, leaving 4 bases not matched to a gene. CDR3 protein: CASSLASGRQEQYF. CDR3 sequence (DNA): TGTGCCAGCAGCTTAGCTAGCGGGAGACAAGAGCAGTACTTC.

This chain joins TRBV14 and TRBJ2-7, with D perhaps matching TRBD1 (5 bases). This CDR3 has 13 residues. The V gene's germline CDR1 is SGHDN and CDR2 FVKESK. The V gene lost 1 base and the J gene lost 2 bases, with 6 bases spanning the gap. The CDR3 coding sequence is TGTGCCAGCAGCCAAGGCAGGGCCTACGAGCAGTACTTC. Its protein is CASSQGRAYEQYF.

The chain combines TRBV30 with TRBJ1-2; TRBD1 matches 7 bases. The junction had 23 bases not matched to a gene; V was cut back by 6 bases and J by 7 bases. In germline, CDR1 is GTSNPN, CDR2 SVGIG (reference sequence). This CDR3 region has 17 residues. CDR3 sequence reads: CACPVSIWDRQKVGYTF. For the CDR3, the DNA is TGTGCCTGCCCAGTTTCTATATGGGACAGACAAAAGGTTGGCTACACCTTC.

For the CDR3, the DNA is TGTGCCAGCTTTATCCACCGGGACAGCAACTATGGCTACACCTTC. Its translation is CASFIHRDSNYGYTF. This chain links TRBV2 with TRBJ1-2; the match to TRBD1 covers 7 bases. CDR3 size: 15 residues. Looked up from germline, CDR1 is SNHLY and CDR2 is FYNNEI. V lost 8 bases and J lost 2; bases outside the gene matches: 11.

J is TRBJ1-5 and V is TRBV7-2; 7 nucleotides match TRBD1. V lost 1 base to trimming and J lost 5 bases; unmatched junction nucleotides: 5. The CDR3 is 15 residues long. CDR1 is SGHTA and CDR2 is FQGNSA in the germline V gene. CDR3 protein: CASSLVGGRDQPQHF. DNA for the CDR3: TGTGCCAGCAGCTTAGTAGGGGGCCGAGATCAGCCCCAGCATTTT.

The V and J genes are TRBV7-8 and TRBJ2-7; D possibly corresponds to TRBD2 (6 bases). The CDR3 length is 16 residues. Trimming pared 5 bases from V and 3 bases from J, leaving 20 bases between. Germline V CDR1 and CDR2: SGHVS, FQNEAQ. The CDR3 nucleotides read TGTGCCAGCAGCCCTGAGCGGGTCCGGGTTAACTACGAGCAGTACTTC. Translating it yields CASSPERVRVNYEQYF.